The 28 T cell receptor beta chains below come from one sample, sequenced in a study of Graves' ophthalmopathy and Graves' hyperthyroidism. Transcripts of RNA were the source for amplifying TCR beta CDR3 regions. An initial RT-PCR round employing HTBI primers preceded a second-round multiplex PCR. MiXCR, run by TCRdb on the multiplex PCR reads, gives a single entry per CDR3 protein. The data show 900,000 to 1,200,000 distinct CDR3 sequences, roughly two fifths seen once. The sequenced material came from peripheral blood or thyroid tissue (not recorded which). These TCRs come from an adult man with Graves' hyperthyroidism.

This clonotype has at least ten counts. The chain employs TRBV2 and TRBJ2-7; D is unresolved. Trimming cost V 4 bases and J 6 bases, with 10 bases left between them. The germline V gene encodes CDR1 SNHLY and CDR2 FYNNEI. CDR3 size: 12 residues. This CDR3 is CASSVGVIEQYF. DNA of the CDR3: TGTGCCAGCAGTGTAGGAGTAATCGAGCAGTACTTC.

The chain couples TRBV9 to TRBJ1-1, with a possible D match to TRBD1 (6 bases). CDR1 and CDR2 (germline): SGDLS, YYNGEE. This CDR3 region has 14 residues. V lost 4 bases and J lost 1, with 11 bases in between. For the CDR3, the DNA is TGTGCCAGCAGCAGACCACAGGGGAACACTGAAGCTTTCTTT. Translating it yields CASSRPQGNTEAFF.

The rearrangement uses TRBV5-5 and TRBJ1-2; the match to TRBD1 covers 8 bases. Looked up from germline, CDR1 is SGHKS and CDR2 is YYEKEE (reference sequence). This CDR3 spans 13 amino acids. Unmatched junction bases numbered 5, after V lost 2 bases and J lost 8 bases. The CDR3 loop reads CASSFKDRDGYTF. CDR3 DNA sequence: TGTGCCAGCAGCTTTAAGGACAGGGACGGCTACACCTTC.

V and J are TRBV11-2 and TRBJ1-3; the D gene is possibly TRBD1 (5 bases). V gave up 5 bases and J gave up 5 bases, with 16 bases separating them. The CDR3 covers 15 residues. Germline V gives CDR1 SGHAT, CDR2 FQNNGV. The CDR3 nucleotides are TGTGCCAGCAGCCCCATACGGGGGAAAAGAAACACCATATATTTT. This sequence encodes CASSPIRGKRNTIYF.

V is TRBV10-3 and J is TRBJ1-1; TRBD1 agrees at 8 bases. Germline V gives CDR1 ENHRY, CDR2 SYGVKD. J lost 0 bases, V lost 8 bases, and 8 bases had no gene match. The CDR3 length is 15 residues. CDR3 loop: CAIGWTGIMNTEAFF. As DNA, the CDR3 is TGTGCCATCGGGTGGACAGGGATCATGAACACTGAAGCTTTCTTT.

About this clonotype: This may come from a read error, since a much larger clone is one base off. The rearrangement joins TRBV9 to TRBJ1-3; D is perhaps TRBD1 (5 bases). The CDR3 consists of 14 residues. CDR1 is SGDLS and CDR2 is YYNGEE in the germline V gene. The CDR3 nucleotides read TGTGCCTGCAGCGTACAGGACTCTGGAAACACCATATATTTT. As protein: CACSVQDSGNTIYF. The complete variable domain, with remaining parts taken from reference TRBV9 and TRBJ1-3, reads DSGVTQTPKHLITATGQRVTLRCSPRSGDLSVYWYQQSLDQGLQFLIQYYNGEERAKGNILERFSAQQFPDLHSELNLSSLELGDSALYFCACSVQDSGNTIYFGEGSWLTVV.

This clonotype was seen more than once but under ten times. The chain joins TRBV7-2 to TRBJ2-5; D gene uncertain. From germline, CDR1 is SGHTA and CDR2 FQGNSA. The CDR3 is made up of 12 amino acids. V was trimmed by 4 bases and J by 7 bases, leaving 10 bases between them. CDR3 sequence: CASSSPSGTQYF. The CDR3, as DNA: TGTGCCAGCAGCTCGCCCTCGGGGACCCAGTACTTC.

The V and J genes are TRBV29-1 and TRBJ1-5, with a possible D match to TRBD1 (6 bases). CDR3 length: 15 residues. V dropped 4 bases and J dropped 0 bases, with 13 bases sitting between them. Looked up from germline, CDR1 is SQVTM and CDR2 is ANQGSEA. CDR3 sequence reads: CSVALSRGSNQPQHF. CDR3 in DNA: TGCAGCGTTGCCTTAAGCAGGGGTAGCAATCAGCCCCAGCATTTT. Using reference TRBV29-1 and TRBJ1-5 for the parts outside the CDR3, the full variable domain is SAVISQKPSRDICQRGTSLTIQCQVDSQVTMMFWYRQQPGQSLTLIATANQGSEATYESGFVIDKFPISRPNLTFSTLTVSNMSPEDSSIYLCSVALSRGSNQPQHFGDGTRLSIL.

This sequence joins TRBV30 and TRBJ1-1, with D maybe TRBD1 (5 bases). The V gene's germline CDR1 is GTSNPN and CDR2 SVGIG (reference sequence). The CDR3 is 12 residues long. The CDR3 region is CAAGQLNTEAFF. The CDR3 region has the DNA TGTGCAGCGGGGCAATTGAACACTGAAGCTTTCTTT.

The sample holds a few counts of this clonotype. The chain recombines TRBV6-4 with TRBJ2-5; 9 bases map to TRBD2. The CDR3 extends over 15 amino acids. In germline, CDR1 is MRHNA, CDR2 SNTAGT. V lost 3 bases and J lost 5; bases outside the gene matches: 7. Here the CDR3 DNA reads TGTGCCAGCAGTGAAGTTAGCGGGAGAGGGGAGACCCAGTACTTC. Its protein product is CASSEVSGRGETQYF.

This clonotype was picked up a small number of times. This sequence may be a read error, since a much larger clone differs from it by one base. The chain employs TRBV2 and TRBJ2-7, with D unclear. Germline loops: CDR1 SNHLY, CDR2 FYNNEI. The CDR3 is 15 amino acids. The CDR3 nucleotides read TGTGCCGGCAGTGAAGGCCAGGCCGGATCCTACGAGCAGTACTTC. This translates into CAGSEGQAGSYEQYF.

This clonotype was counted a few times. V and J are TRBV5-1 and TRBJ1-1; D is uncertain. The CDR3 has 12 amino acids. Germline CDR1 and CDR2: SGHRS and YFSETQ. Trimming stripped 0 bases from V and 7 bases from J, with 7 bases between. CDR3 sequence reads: CASSLELGEAFF. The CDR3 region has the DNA TGCGCCAGCAGCTTGGAGTTGGGTGAAGCTTTCTTT. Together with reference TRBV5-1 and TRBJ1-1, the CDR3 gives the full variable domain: KAGVTQTPRYLIKTRGQQVTLSCSPISGHRSVSWYQQTPGQGLQFLFEYFSETQRNKGNFPGRFSGRQFSNSRSEMNVSTLELGDSALYLCASSLELGEAFFGQGTRLTVV.

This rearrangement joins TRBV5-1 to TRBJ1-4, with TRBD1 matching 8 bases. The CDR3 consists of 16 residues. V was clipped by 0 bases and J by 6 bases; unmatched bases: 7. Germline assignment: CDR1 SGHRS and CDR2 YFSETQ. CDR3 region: CASSLDAGQVYEKLFF. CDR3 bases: TGCGCCAGCAGCTTGGACGCGGGACAGGTGTATGAAAAACTGTTTTTT.

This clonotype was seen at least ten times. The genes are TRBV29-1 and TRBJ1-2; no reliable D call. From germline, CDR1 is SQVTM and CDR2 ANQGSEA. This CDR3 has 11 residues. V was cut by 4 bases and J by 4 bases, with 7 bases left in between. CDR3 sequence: CSVVASYGYTF. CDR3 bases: TGCAGCGTTGTTGCTAGCTATGGCTACACCTTC.

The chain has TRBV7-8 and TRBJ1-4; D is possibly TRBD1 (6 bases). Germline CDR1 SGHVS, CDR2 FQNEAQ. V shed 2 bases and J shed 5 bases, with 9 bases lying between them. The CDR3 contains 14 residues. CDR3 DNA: TGTGCCAGCAGCTTATCTACAGGGAATGAAAAACTGTTTTTT. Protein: CASSLSTGNEKLFF.

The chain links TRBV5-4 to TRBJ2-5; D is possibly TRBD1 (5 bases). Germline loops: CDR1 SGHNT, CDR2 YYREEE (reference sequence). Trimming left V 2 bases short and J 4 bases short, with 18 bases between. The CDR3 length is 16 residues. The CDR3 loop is CASSLQTVGYRETQYF. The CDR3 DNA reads TGTGCCAGCAGCTTACAGACAGTAGGCTATCGAGAGACCCAGTACTTC.

Written as DNA, the CDR3 is TGTGCCAGCAGCCCTAGCGGGGGGAACACCGGGGCCAACGTCCTGACTTTC. This sequence encodes CASSPSGGNTGANVLTF. V and J are TRBV7-9 and TRBJ2-6; 11 bases are a match to TRBD2. Germline V CDR1 and CDR2: SEHNR, FQNEAQ (reference sequence). The CDR3 covers 17 residues. Trimming at V came to 5 bases and at J to 4 bases, leaving 7 bases not matched to a gene.

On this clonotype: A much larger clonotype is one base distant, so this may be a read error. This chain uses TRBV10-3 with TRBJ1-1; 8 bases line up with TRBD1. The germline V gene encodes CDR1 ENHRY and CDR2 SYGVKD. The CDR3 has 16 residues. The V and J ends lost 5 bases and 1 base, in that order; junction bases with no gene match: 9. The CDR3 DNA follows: TGTGCCATCAGTATTCGGACAGGGTTAGGGAACACTGAAGCTTTCTTT. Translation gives CAISIRTGLGNTEAFF.

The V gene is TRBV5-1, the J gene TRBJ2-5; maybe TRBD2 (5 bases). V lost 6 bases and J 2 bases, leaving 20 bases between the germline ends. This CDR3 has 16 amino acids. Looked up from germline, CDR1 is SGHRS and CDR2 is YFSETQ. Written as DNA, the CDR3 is TGCGCCAGCACGCATTTTCTGGTGAGGGATCAAGAGACCCAGTACTTC. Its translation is CASTHFLVRDQETQYF. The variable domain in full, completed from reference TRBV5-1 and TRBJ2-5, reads KAGVTQTPRYLIKTRGQQVTLSCSPISGHRSVSWYQQTPGQGLQFLFEYFSETQRNKGNFPGRFSGRQFSNSRSEMNVSTLELGDSALYLCASTHFLVRDQETQYFGPGTRLLVL.

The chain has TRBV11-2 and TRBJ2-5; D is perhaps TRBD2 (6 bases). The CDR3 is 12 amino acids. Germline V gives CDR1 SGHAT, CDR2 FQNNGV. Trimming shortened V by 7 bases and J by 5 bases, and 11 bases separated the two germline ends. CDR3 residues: CASTAGPETQYF. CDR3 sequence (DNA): TGTGCCAGCACGGCGGGGCCCGAGACCCAGTACTTC.

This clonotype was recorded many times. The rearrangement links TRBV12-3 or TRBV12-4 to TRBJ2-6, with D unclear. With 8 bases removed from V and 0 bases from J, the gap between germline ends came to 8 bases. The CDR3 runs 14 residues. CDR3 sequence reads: CASGQHSGANVLTF. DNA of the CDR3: TGTGCCAGCGGTCAGCACTCTGGGGCCAACGTCCTGACTTTC.

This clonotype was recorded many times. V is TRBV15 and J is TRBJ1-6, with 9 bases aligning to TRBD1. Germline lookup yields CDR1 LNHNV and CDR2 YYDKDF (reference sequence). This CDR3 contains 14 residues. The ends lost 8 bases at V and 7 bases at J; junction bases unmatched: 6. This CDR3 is CATARDRENSPLHF. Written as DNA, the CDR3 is TGTGCCACCGCCCGGGACAGGGAAAATTCACCCCTCCACTTT.

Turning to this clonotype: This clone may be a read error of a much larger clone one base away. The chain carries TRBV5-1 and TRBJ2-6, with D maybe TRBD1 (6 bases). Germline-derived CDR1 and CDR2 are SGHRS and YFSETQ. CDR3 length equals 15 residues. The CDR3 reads CVSRGLRSGANVLTF. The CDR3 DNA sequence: TGTGTCAGCAGGGGCCTTCGCTCTGGGGCCAACGTCCTGACTTTC.

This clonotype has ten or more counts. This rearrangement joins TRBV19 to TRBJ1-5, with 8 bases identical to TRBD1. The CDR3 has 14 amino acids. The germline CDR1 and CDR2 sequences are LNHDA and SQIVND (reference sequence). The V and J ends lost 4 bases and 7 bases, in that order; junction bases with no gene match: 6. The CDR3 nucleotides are TGTGCCAGTAGTACCACAGGGGGTGGGCAGCCCCAGCATTTT. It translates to CASSTTGGGQPQHF.

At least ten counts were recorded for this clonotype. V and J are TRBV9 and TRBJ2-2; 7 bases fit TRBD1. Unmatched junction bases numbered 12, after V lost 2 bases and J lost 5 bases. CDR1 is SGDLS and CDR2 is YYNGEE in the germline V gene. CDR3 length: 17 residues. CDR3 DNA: TGTGCCAGCAGCGTCCGGACAGGAGACCTGGTGACCGGGGAGCTGTTTTTT. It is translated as CASSVRTGDLVTGELFF. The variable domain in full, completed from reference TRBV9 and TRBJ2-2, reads DSGVTQTPKHLITATGQRVTLRCSPRSGDLSVYWYQQSLDQGLQFLIQYYNGEERAKGNILERFSAQQFPDLHSELNLSSLELGDSALYFCASSVRTGDLVTGELFFGEGSRLTVL.

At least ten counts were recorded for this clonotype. CDR3 in amino acids: CAISALIGQGYNSPLHF. Written as DNA, the CDR3 is TGTGCCATCAGTGCACTAATAGGACAGGGTTATAATTCACCCCTCCACTTT. V usage is TRBV10-3 and J usage is TRBJ1-6; 8 bases match TRBD1. The CDR3 runs to 17 residues. Germline loops: CDR1 ENHRY, CDR2 SYGVKD. Trimming took 4 bases from V and 4 from J; bases not matched to a gene: 9.

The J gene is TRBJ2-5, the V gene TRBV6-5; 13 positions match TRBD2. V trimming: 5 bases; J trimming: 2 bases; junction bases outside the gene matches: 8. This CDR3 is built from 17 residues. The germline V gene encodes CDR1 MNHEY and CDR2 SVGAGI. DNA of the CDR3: TGTGCCAGCAGTCAGTATAGACTAGCGGGAGGTCAAGAGACCCAGTACTTC. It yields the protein CASSQYRLAGGQETQYF.

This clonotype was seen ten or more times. In DNA, the CDR3 is TGTGCCAGCAGCCGAGGGCACGGCAGGGGGATGACCCAGTACTTC. Translating gives CASSRGHGRGMTQYF. This sequence joins TRBV14 and TRBJ2-5; 7 bases are shared with TRBD1. The CDR3 has 15 amino acids. Germline-derived CDR1 and CDR2 are SGHDN and FVKESK. V was pared by 4 bases and J by 7 bases, with 12 bases of the junction left unmatched. Drawing the rest from reference TRBV14 and TRBJ2-5, the complete variable domain is EAGVTQFPSHSVIEKGQTVTLRCDPISGHDNLYWYRRVMGKEIKFLLHFVKESKQDESGMPNNRFLAERTGGTYSTLKVQPAELEDSGVYFCASSRGHGRGMTQYFGPGTRLLVL.